A single T cell receptor beta chain is shown here with its context. Its antigen is undetermined. The data stem from a study of siplizumab effects on memory and regulatory T cells. Only in-frame clones appear in the TCRdb table, and some are missing; sequencing was by immunoSEQ multiplex PCR. The sample records about 99,000 clones, 85% to 95% being singletons. General study points: A minor share of alloreactive clones matched unstimulated subsets.

This clonotype originated in a human donor in good health. Sequencing was done on a sample of Tregs sorted from blood.

CDR3 DNA: TGTGCCATCAGGGGGGACGTTAGTTCCTACGAGCAGTACTTC. The encoded protein is CAIRGDVSSYEQYF. This chain connects TRBV10-3 to TRBJ2-7; D may match TRBD1 or TRBD2 (5 bases each). The germline V gene has CDR1 ENHRY and CDR2 SYGVKD. This CDR3 has 14 residues. V shed 6 bases and J shed 1 base, with 13 bases lying between them.